What follows are 9 T cell receptor beta chains derived from one specimen sequenced in a study of blood T cell repertoires in COVID-19. Profiling relied on immunoSEQ multiplex PCR, and the TCRdb table lists in-frame clones only, not all of them. The data show 300,000 to 350,000 clones, with 87% seen just once and about 6% held by the top ten. Sequenced input: peripheral blood. The receptors originated from a woman between 45 and 65 years old with COVID-19, enrolled during active disease.

The gene calls are TRBV27 and TRBJ1-3; TRBD1 matches 10 bases. CDR1 is MNHEY and CDR2 is SMNVEV in the germline V gene (reference sequence). Unmatched junction bases numbered 4, after V lost 5 bases and J lost 3 bases. CDR3 length: 15 amino acids. CDR3 bases: TGTGCCAGCAGTATGACAGGGGGCGTTGGAAACACCATATATTTT. Its protein product is CASSMTGGVGNTIYF.

The genes are TRBV19 and TRBJ2-1; 8 nucleotides match TRBD2. Per the germline V gene, CDR1 is LNHDA and CDR2 is SQIVND (reference sequence). With 3 bases clipped from V and 4 bases from J, the junction kept 2 bases outside the gene matches. This CDR3 region has 14 residues. The CDR3 region has the DNA TGTGCCAGTAGTATGCGGGGGGTGTACAATGAGCAGTTCTTC. Its protein is CASSMRGVYNEQFF.

The V gene is TRBV6-1, the J gene TRBJ1-6; maybe TRBD1 (5 bases). The CDR3 runs 14 residues. Trimming stripped 9 bases from V and 8 bases from J, with 17 bases between. Germline CDR1 and CDR2: MNHNS and SASEGT. The CDR3 nucleotides read TGTGCCAGTTTTCAGAGAAGGGGCGATTCACCCCTCCACTTT. Translation: CASFQRRGDSPLHF.

The chain uses TRBV5-1 and TRBJ2-7; tentative D call: TRBD2 (5 bases). The CDR3 spans 16 residues. Germline V lookup: CDR1 SGHRS, CDR2 YFSETQ. V was shortened by 0 bases and J by 6 bases, with 19 bases between the two germline ends. The CDR3 bases are TGCGCCAGCAGCTTGGGCGCTACTAGAACACTACGCGAGCAGTACTTC. This sequence encodes CASSLGATRTLREQYF.

The rearrangement uses TRBV19 and TRBJ2-3; possible D gene TRBD2, 5 bases. The length of the CDR3 is 15 residues. The germline V and J ends were trimmed by 0 bases and 9 bases, with 16 bases remaining between them. In germline, CDR1 is LNHDA, CDR2 SQIVND (reference sequence). The CDR3 nucleotides read TGTGCCAGTAGTATAGACCAGACTATGGGCAGGACGCAGTATTTT. Protein sequence: CASSIDQTMGRTQYF.

The gene calls are TRBV4-1 and TRBJ2-3; TRBD2 agrees at 12 bases. The germline gives CDR1 MGHRA, CDR2 YSYEKL. This CDR3 spans 18 amino acids. The V segment lost 4 bases and the J segment 0 bases; nucleotides outside the gene matches: 8. CDR3 in DNA: TGCGCCAGCAGCCTCGGACTAGCGGGACCAGCTAGCACAGATACGCAGTATTTT. Translating gives CASSLGLAGPASTDTQYF.

The V call is TRBV21-1, the J call TRBJ2-2; the table assigns TRBD2, which was not confirmed against the DNA. TRBV21-1 is a pseudogene segment. CDR3 length: 20 amino acids. This CDR3 reads CASSSTVWLAGGPDTGELFF. The CDR3 coding sequence is TGTGCCAGCAGCTCGACCGTGTGGCTAGCGGGAGGGCCGGACACCGGGGAGCTGTTTTTT.

There are a few counts of this clone. The rearrangement links TRBV5-1 to TRBJ2-3; 7 bases fit TRBD1. The V gene end was trimmed by 4 bases and the J gene end by 6 bases; junction bases not matched to a gene: 8. This CDR3 contains 14 residues. Germline CDR1 reads SGHRS; CDR2 reads YFSETQ. CDR3 sequence reads: CASSLGQRWDTQYF. The CDR3 nucleotides read TGCGCCAGCAGCCTGGGACAGAGGTGGGATACGCAGTATTTT.

This clone was seen a few times. V is TRBV10-2 and J is TRBJ2-1, with a possible D match to TRBD2 (5 bases). Trimming shortened V by 6 bases and J by 10 bases, and 16 bases separated the two germline ends. The CDR3 has 13 amino acids. Germline CDR1 and CDR2: WSHSY and SAAADI. The CDR3 DNA reads as TGCGCCAGCAGGATAACTAGGCTGAAGGAGCAGTTCTTC. As protein: CASRITRLKEQFF.